Listed here are 6 T cell receptor beta chains from one sample, sequenced in a study of blood T cell repertoires in COVID-19. TCRdb's table, derived via immunoSEQ multiplex PCR, lists solely in-frame clones and lacks some. This table has 350,000 or so clones, about 88% appearing once. Specimen: PBMCs or T cells enriched from blood (not recorded which). Every receptor here comes from a woman aged 25 to 39 who had been exposed to COVID-19.

The chain recombines TRBV30 with TRBJ1-1; 8 bases fit TRBD1. The length of the CDR3 is 12 residues. Unmatched junction bases numbered 3, after V lost 8 bases and J lost 1 base. Germline assignment: CDR1 GTSNPN and CDR2 SVGIG (reference sequence). The CDR3, as DNA: TGTGCCCGCGACAGGGGGAACACTGAAGCTTTCTTT. Protein: CARDRGNTEAFF.

V and J are TRBV24-1 and TRBJ2-3, with D possibly TRBD2 on 6 matching bases. Deletions cut 5 bases from V and 14 bases from J, with 10 bases between. The CDR3 consists of 10 residues. Germline loops: CDR1 KGHDR, CDR2 SFDVKD. CDR3: CATSGAGWYF. CDR3 sequence (DNA): TGTGCCACCAGTGGAGCGGGCTGGTATTTT.

Worth noting for this clone: The same CDR3 is also encoded by other DNA sequences in this sample. This rearrangement joins TRBV5-1 to TRBJ1-1, with 7 bases aligning to TRBD1. The junction had 8 bases not matched to a gene; V was cut back by 5 bases and J by 4 bases. Germline-derived CDR1 and CDR2 are SGHRS and YFSETQ. CDR3 length: 14 residues. For the CDR3, the DNA is TGCGCCAGCAGTTTAACCGGGACAGCCACTGAAGCTTTCTTT. Protein: CASSLTGTATEAFF.

The chain combines TRBV6-5 with TRBJ1-3, with 7 bases fitting TRBD1. CDR1 and CDR2 from the germline V gene are MNHEY and SVGAGI. The CDR3 is made up of 15 amino acids. V gave up 7 bases and J gave up 0 bases; unmatched junction bases: 6. The CDR3, as DNA: TGTGCCAGCACCAGAACAGGGGACTCTGGAAACACCATATATTTT. Translated: CASTRTGDSGNTIYF.

V and J are TRBV21-1 and TRBJ1-2; TRBD1 is the table's D call and was not checked against the DNA. TRBV21-1 is a pseudogene. This CDR3 contains 17 residues. The CDR3 protein is CASSKAQGRVAPDGYTF. The CDR3 DNA sequence: TGTGCCAGCAGCAAAGCGCAGGGCAGGGTTGCTCCGGATGGCTACACCTTC.

V and J are TRBV18 and TRBJ2-5; 8 bases are shared with TRBD2. V dropped 3 bases and J dropped 5; count of bases not matched to a gene: 11. This CDR3 has 16 amino acids. Looked up from germline, CDR1 is KGHSH and CDR2 is LQKENI. Here the CDR3 reads CASSPGPSGREETQYF. The CDR3 DNA is TGTGCCAGCTCACCGGGTCCGAGCGGGAGAGAGGAGACCCAGTACTTC.